This T cell receptor beta chain originates from a study of T cells in Graves' hyperthyroidism and ophthalmopathy. Broader study findings: Blood shared most expanded thyroid clonotypes above 0.001.

Lactation, pregnancy, other autoimmune disease or uncontrolled infection led to exclusion of patients. What was amplified from RNA transcripts were TCR beta CDR3 regions. Researchers ran a first-round RT-PCR on the TCR CDR3 using the HTBI primer set. TCRdb analysed the multiplex PCR reads with MiXCR anew, one entry per CDR3 protein. The sample has under 250,000 distinct CDR3 sequences, around 25% seen once; the top ten hold 35%. Many counts were recorded for this clonotype. The antigen remains undetermined. This TCR derives from a woman aged 40 to 50 with Graves' ophthalmopathy. The sequenced material came from blood.

This chain's CDR3 is CSAPGWESTGELFF. DNA for the CDR3: TGCAGTGCTCCCGGGTGGGAGTCCACCGGGGAGCTGTTTTTT. The chain has TRBV20-1 and TRBJ2-2; D may be TRBD2 (5 bases). CDR1 and CDR2 (germline): DFQATT, SNEGSKA (reference sequence). This CDR3 is built from 14 residues. V lost 5 bases and J lost 4, with 14 bases in between.